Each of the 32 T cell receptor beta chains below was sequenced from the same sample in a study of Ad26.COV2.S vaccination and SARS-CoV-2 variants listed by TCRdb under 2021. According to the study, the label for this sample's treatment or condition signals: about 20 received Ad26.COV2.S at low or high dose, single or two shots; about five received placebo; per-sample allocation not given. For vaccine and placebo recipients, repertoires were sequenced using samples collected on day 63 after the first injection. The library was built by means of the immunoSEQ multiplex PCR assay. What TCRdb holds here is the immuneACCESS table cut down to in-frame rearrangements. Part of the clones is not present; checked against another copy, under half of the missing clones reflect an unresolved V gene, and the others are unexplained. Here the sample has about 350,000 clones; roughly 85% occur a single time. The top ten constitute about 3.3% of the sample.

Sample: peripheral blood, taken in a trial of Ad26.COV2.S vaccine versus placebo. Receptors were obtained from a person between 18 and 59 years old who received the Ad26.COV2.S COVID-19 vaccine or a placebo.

CDR3 protein: CASSLERGDYGYTF. The CDR3 DNA sequence: TGCGCCAGCAGCTTGGAACGGGGTGACTATGGCTACACCTTC. The J gene is TRBJ1-2, the V gene TRBV5-1; the D is unclear. This CDR3 spans 14 amino acids. With 0 bases removed from V and 3 bases from J, the gap between germline ends came to 9 bases. Per the germline V gene, CDR1 is SGHRS and CDR2 is YFSETQ.

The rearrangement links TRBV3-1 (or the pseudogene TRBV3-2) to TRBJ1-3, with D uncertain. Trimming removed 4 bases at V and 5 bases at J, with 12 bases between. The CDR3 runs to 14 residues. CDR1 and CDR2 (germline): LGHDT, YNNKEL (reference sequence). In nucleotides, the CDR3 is TGTGCCAGCAGCCTACTGACACTACGAAACACCATATATTTT. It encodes CASSLLTLRNTIYF.

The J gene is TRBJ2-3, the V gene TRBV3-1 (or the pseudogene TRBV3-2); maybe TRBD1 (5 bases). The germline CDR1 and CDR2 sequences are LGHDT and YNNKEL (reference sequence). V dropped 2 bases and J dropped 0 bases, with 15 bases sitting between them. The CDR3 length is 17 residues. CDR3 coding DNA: TGTGCCAGCAGCCAACCCGGTGTAGGGGTCAGCACAGATACGCAGTATTTT. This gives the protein CASSQPGVGVSTDTQYF.

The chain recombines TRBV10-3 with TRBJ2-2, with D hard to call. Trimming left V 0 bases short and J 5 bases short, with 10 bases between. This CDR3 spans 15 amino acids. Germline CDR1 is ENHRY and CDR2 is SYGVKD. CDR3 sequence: CAISESNVGTGELFF. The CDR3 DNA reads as TGTGCCATCAGTGAGTCGAACGTAGGAACCGGGGAGCTGTTTTTT.

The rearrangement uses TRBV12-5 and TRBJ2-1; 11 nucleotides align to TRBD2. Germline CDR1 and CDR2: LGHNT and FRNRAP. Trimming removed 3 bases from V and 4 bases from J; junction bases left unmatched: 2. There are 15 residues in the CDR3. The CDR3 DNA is TGTGCTAGTGGTTTCACTAGCGGGAGTTACAATGAGCAGTTCTTC. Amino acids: CASGFTSGSYNEQFF. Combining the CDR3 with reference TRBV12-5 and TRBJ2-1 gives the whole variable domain DARVTQTPRHKVTEMGQEVTMRCQPILGHNTVFWYRQTMMQGLELLAYFRNRAPLDDSGMPKDRFSAEMPDATLATLKIQPSEPRDSAVYFCASGFTSGSYNEQFFGPGTRLTVL.

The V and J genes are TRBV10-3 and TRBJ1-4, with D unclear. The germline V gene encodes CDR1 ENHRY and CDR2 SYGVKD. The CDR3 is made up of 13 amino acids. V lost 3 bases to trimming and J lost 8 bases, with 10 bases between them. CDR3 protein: CAISDKLTEKLFF. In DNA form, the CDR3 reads TGTGCCATCAGTGATAAGCTAACGGAAAAACTGTTTTTT.

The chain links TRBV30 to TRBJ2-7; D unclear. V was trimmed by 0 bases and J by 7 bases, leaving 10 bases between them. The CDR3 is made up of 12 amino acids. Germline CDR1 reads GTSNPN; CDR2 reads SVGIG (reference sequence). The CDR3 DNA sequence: TGTGCCTGGAGTGTAATAACCAGGGAGCAGTACTTC. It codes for CAWSVITREQYF.

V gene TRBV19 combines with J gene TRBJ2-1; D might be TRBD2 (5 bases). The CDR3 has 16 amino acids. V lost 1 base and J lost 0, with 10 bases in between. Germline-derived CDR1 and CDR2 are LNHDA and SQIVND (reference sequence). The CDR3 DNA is TGTGCCAGTAGTATAGGACCGGGAAACTCCTACAATGAGCAGTTCTTC. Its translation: CASSIGPGNSYNEQFF.

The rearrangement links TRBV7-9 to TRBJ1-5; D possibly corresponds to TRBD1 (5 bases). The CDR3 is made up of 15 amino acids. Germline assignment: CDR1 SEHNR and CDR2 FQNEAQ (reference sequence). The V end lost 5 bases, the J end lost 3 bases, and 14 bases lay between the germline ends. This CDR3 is CASSADTNLNQPQHF. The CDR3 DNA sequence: TGTGCCAGCAGCGCGGACACTAACCTCAATCAGCCCCAGCATTTT.

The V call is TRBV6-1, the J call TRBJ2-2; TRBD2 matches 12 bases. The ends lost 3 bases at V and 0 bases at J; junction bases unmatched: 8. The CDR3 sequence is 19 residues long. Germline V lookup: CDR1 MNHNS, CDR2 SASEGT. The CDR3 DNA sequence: TGTGCCAGCAGTGATTCAGGACTAGCGGGACGCACGAACACCGGGGAGCTGTTTTTT. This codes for CASSDSGLAGRTNTGELFF.

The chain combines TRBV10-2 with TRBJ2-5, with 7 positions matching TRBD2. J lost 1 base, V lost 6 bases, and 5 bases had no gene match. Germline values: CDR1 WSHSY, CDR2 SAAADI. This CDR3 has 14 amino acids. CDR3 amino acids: CASSRSSGQETQYF. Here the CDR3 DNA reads TGCGCCAGCAGCCGTTCTAGCGGCCAAGAGACCCAGTACTTC.

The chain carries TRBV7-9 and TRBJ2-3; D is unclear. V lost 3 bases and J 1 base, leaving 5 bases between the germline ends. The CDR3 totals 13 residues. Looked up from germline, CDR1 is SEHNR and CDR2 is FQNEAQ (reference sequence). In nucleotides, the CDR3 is TGTGCCAGCAGCTTCCGGGGCACAGATACGCAGTATTTT. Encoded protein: CASSFRGTDTQYF.

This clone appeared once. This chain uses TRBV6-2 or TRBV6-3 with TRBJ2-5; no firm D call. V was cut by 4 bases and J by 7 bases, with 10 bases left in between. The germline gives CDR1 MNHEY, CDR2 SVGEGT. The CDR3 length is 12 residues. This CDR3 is CASSLGIGTQYF. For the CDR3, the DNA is TGTGCCAGCAGTTTGGGCATTGGGACCCAGTACTTC.

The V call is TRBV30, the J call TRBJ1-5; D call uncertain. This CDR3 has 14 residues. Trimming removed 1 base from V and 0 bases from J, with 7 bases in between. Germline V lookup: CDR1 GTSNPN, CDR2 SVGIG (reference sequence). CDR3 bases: TGTGCCTGGAGTGGGGGTACTAGCAATCAGCCCCAGCATTTT. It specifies CAWSGGTSNQPQHF.

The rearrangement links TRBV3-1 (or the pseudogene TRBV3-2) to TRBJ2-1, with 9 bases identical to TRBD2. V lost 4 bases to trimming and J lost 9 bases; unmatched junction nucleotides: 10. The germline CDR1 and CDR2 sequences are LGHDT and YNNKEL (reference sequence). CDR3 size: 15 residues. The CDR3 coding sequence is TGTGCCAGCAGCCCGGCTAGCGGGGAATCTAGTGAGCAGTTCTTC. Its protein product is CASSPASGESSEQFF.

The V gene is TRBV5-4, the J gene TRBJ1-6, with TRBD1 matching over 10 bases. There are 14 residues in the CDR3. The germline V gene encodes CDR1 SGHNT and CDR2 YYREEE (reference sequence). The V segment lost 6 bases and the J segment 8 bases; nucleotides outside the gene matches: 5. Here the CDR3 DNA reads TGTGCCAGCACGTCCGGGACAGGGGATTCACCCCTCCACTTT. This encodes CASTSGTGDSPLHF.

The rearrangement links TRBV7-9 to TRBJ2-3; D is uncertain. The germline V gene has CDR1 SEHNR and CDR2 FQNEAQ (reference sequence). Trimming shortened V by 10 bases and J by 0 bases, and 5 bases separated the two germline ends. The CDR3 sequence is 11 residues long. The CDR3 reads CATASTDTQYF. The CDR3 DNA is TGTGCCACGGCCAGCACAGATACGCAGTATTTT.

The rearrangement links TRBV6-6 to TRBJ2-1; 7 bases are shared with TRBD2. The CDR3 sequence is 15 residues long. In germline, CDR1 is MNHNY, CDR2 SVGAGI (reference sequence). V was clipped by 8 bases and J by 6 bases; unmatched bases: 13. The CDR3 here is CASVPGLDLFNEQFF. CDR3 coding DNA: TGTGCCAGCGTACCTGGACTAGATCTCTTCAATGAGCAGTTCTTC.

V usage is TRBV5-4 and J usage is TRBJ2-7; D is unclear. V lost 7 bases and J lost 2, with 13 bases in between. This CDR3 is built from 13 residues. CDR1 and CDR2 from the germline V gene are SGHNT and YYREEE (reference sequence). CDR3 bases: TGTGCCAGCCGATTGAGTCCGACCTACGAGCAGTACTTC. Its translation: CASRLSPTYEQYF.

The CDR3 bases are TGTGCCACCAGCAGGGTCGCTGGGGACGAGCAGTACTTC. The encoded protein is CATSRVAGDEQYF. The rearrangement uses TRBV15 and TRBJ2-7; no definite D call. This CDR3 is 13 amino acids long. Per germline, CDR1 LNHNV and CDR2 YYDKDF (reference sequence). V dropped 3 bases and J dropped 5 bases, with 11 bases sitting between them. Together with reference TRBV15 and TRBJ2-7, the CDR3 gives the full variable domain: DAMVIQNPRYQVTQFGKPVTLSCSQTLNHNVMYWYQQKSSQAPKLLFHYYDKDFNNEADTPDNFQSRRPNTSFCFLDIRSPGLGDTAMYLCATSRVAGDEQYFGPGTRLTVT.

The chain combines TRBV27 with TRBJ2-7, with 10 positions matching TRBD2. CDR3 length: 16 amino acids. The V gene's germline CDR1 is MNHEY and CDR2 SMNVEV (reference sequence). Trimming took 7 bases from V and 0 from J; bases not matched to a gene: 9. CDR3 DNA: TGTGCCAGCACCCATCCCGGGACTAGCGTCTCCTACGAGCAGTACTTC. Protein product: CASTHPGTSVSYEQYF.

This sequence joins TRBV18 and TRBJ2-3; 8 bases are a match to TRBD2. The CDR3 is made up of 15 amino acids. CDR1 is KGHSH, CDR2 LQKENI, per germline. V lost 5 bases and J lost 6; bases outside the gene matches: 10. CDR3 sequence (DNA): TGTGCCAGCTCATCGAAGACTAGCGCGACGGATACGCAGTATTTT. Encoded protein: CASSSKTSATDTQYF.

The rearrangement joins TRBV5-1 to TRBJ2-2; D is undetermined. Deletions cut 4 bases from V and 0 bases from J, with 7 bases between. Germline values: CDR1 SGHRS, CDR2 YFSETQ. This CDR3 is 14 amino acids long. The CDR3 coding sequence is TGCGCCAGCAGCCCGATAGCGAACACCGGGGAGCTGTTTTTT. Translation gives CASSPIANTGELFF.

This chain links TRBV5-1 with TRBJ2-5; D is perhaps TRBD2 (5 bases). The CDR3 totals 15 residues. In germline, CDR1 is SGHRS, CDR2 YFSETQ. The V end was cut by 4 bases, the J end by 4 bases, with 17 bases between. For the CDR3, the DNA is TGCGCCAGCAGCGATCAGGAAGGACTCTCAGAGACCCAGTACTTC. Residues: CASSDQEGLSETQYF.

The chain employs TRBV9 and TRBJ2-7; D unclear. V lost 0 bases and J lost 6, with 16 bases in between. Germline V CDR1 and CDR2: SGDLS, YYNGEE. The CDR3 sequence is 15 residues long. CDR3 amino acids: CASSVVPAQWAEQYF. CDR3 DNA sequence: TGTGCCAGCAGCGTAGTACCAGCACAATGGGCCGAGCAGTACTTC.

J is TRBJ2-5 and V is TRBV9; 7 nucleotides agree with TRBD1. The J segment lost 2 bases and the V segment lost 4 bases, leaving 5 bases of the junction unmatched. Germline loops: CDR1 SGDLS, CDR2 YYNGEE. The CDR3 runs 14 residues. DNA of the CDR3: TGTGCCAGCAGCCGGGACAGCACTCAAGAGACCCAGTACTTC. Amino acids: CASSRDSTQETQYF.

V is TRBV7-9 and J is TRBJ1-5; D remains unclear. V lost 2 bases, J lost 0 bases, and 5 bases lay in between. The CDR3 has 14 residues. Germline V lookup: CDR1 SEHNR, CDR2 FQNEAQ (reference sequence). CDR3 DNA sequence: TGTGCCAGCAGCTTATCAGATAGCAATCAGCCCCAGCATTTT. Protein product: CASSLSDSNQPQHF.

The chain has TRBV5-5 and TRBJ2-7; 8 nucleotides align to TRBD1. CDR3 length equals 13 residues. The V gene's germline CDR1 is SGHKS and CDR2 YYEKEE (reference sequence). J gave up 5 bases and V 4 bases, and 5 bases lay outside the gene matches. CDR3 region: CASSQTGEDEQYF. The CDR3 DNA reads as TGTGCCAGCAGCCAGACAGGGGAAGACGAGCAGTACTTC.

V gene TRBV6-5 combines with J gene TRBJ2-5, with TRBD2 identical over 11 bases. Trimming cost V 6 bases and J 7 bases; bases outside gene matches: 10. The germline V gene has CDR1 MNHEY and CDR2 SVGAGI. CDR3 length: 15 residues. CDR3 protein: CASSMTSGVGRTQYF. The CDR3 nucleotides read TGTGCCAGCAGCATGACTAGCGGGGTGGGTAGGACCCAGTACTTC.

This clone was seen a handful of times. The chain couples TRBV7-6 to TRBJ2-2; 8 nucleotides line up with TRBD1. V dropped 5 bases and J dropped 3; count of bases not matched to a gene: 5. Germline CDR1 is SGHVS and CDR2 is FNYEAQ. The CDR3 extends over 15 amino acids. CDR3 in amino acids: CASSPDRGYTGELFF. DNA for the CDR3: TGTGCCAGCAGCCCTGACAGGGGTTACACCGGGGAGCTGTTTTTT. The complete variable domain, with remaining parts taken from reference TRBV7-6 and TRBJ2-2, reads GAGVSQSPRYKVTKRGQDVALRCDPISGHVSLYWYRQALGQGPEFLTYFNYEAQQDKSGLPNDRFSAERPEGSISTLTIQRTEQRDSAMYRCASSPDRGYTGELFFGEGSRLTVL.

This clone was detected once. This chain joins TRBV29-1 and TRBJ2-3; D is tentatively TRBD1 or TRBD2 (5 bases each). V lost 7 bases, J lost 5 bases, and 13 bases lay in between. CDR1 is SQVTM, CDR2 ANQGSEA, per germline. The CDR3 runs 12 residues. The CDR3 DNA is TGCAGCGGGGTGTTGGGGGAAGATACGCAGTATTTT. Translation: CSGVLGEDTQYF.

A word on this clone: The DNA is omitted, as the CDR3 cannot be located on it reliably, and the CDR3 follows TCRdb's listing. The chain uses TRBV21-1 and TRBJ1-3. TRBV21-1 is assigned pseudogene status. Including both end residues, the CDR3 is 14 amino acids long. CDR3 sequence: CASSKNRRKHHIFF.